This passage covers 12 T cell receptor beta chains from one sample sequenced in a study of T cell responses to AZD1222 COVID-19 vaccine. Clones were sequenced by immunoSEQ multiplex PCR, and TCRdb holds only the in-frame ones, with some missing. The sample lists 75,000 to 100,000 clones, around 88% occurring once. Source: peripheral blood, taken on day 0 of MenACWY control vaccination. The receptors stem from an adult in good health.

CDR3 in DNA: TGTGCCAGCAGCTTGGGCGAGGGTAGCAATCAGCCCCAGCATTTT. It specifies CASSLGEGSNQPQHF. J is TRBJ1-5 and V is TRBV7-9; D not resolved. V dropped 3 bases and J dropped 0 bases, with 9 bases sitting between them. The CDR3 loop spans 15 amino acids. CDR1 and CDR2 from the germline V gene are SEHNR and FQNEAQ (reference sequence). Full variable domain (outside the CDR3, taken from reference TRBV7-9 and TRBJ1-5): DTGVSQNPRHKITKRGQNVTFRCDPISEHNRLYWYRQTLGQGPEFLTYFQNEAQLEKSRLLSDRFSAERPKGSFSTLEIQRTEQGDSAMYLCASSLGEGSNQPQHFGDGTRLSIL.

V gene TRBV5-4 combines with J gene TRBJ2-1; 15 nucleotides align to TRBD2. From germline, CDR1 is SGHNT and CDR2 YYREEE (reference sequence). V shed 4 bases, J shed 7 bases, and the junction held 6 bases outside the gene matches. This CDR3 region has 16 residues. The CDR3 spells CASSNGLAGGHNEQFF. DNA for the CDR3: TGTGCCAGCAGCAACGGACTAGCGGGGGGGCATAATGAGCAGTTCTTC.

The J gene is TRBJ2-3, the V gene TRBV19, with TRBD1 identical over 8 bases. V gave up 4 bases and J gave up 2 bases; unmatched junction bases: 2. The CDR3 length is 14 residues. The germline gives CDR1 LNHDA, CDR2 SQIVND (reference sequence). The CDR3 here is CASSKDRATDTQYF. The CDR3 DNA reads as TGTGCCAGTAGTAAGGACAGGGCCACAGATACGCAGTATTTT.

The chain is built from TRBV5-4 and TRBJ1-2; 11 bases agree with TRBD1. The CDR3 runs 15 residues. J lost 7 bases, V lost 1 base, and 6 bases had no gene match. The V gene's germline CDR1 is SGHNT and CDR2 YYREEE (reference sequence). Here the CDR3 DNA reads TGTGCCAGCAGCTTGTACGGACAGGGGGCGCTTGGCTACACCTTC. Translated, it gives CASSLYGQGALGYTF.

This chain connects TRBV9 to TRBJ2-1; possible D gene TRBD2, 5 bases. CDR3 length equals 16 residues. CDR1 and CDR2 (germline): SGDLS, YYNGEE. The germline V and J ends were trimmed by 2 bases and 6 bases, with 18 bases remaining between them. Here the CDR3 reads CASSVSLDAWANEQFF. DNA of the CDR3: TGTGCCAGCAGCGTTTCACTAGACGCTTGGGCCAATGAGCAGTTCTTC.

The chain links TRBV6-1 to TRBJ2-2; perhaps TRBD2 as D (7 bases). CDR3 length: 14 amino acids. CDR1 is MNHNS, CDR2 SASEGT, per germline. Trimming pared 3 bases from V and 9 bases from J, leaving 14 bases between. Here the CDR3 reads CASSDVGGPRELFF. DNA for the CDR3: TGTGCCAGCAGTGATGTGGGGGGGCCGCGGGAGCTGTTTTTT.

This clone was found a few times. The chain uses TRBV24-1 and TRBJ2-1, with TRBD2 as a possible D gene (6 bases). V shed 9 bases and J shed 8 bases, with 16 bases lying between them. The germline CDR1 and CDR2 sequences are KGHDR and SFDVKD. The CDR3 is made up of 13 amino acids. CDR3 protein: CATGTPLGHEQFF. CDR3 coding DNA: TGTGCCACCGGGACTCCCTTGGGCCATGAGCAGTTCTTC.

V usage is TRBV30 and J usage is TRBJ2-7; a weak D match, TRBD2 (7 bases). Per the germline V gene, CDR1 is GTSNPN and CDR2 is SVGIG (reference sequence). The CDR3 totals 14 residues. V lost 2 bases and J lost 4, with 15 bases in between. CDR3 DNA: TGTGCCTGGAGTAATGGGGGGGGGCAGTACGAGCAGTACTTC. Residues: CAWSNGGGQYEQYF. The complete variable domain, with remaining parts taken from reference TRBV30 and TRBJ2-7, reads SQTIHQWPATLVQPVGSPLSLECTVEGTSNPNLYWYRQAAGRGLQLLFYSVGIGQISSEVPQNLSASRPQDRQFILSSKKLLLSDSGFYLCAWSNGGGQYEQYFGPGTRLTVT.

This clone was counted only a few times. This chain connects TRBV15 to TRBJ1-5, with 9 bases that match TRBD1. From germline, CDR1 is LNHNV and CDR2 YYDKDF (reference sequence). The CDR3 has 18 residues. After removal of 0 bases from V and 6 bases from J, the junction contained 12 bases not matched to a gene. The CDR3 region is CATSRDLNSGQGLQPQHF. In DNA, the CDR3 is TGTGCCACCAGCAGAGATCTCAATTCGGGACAGGGCCTTCAGCCCCAGCATTTT.

The V gene is TRBV5-4, the J gene TRBJ1-2, with a possible D match to TRBD1 (6 bases). The CDR3 is 16 residues long. Between the trimmed V and J ends, which lost 1 base and 2 bases, there was a span of 15 bases. The germline V gene has CDR1 SGHNT and CDR2 YYREEE (reference sequence). DNA of the CDR3: TGTGCCAGCAGCTTGCCAGGGATCGGACAGAACTATGGCTACACCTTC. Amino acids: CASSLPGIGQNYGYTF. Drawing the rest from reference TRBV5-4 and TRBJ1-2, the complete variable domain is ETGVTQSPTHLIKTRGQQVTLRCSSQSGHNTVSWYQQALGQGPQFIFQYYREEENGRGNFPPRFSGLQFPNYSSELNVNALELDDSALYLCASSLPGIGQNYGYTFGSGTRLTVV.

V and J are TRBV18 and TRBJ1-4; 7 bases align to TRBD1. The CDR3 length is 14 residues. Trimming removed 5 bases from V and 6 bases from J; junction bases left unmatched: 6. Germline values: CDR1 KGHSH, CDR2 LQKENI. This CDR3 is CASSATGWDEKLFF. CDR3 bases: TGTGCCAGCTCAGCGACAGGGTGGGATGAAAAACTGTTTTTT.

This chain's CDR3 is CASSLLAGGKNNEQFF. The CDR3 coding sequence is TGTGCCAGCAGTCTACTAGCGGGGGGGAAGAACAATGAGCAGTTCTTC. The chain recombines TRBV2 with TRBJ2-1; 13 positions agree with TRBD2. CDR1 SNHLY and CDR2 FYNNEI come from the germline V gene. Losses at the gene ends were 5 bases for V and 5 bases for J; bases not matched to a gene: 6. The CDR3 contains 16 residues.